The 8 T cell receptor beta chains below come from one sample, sequenced in a study of neurological immune-mediated disorders. TCRdb re-called the 5' RACE reads through MiXCR, storing one row per CDR3 protein. The sample lists fewer than 75,000 distinct CDR3 sequences; around 3.7% were seen once. Input material: PBMCs. These receptors all stem from a man aged 40-55 years with multiple sclerosis.

The chain uses TRBV12-5 and TRBJ1-5, with D possibly matching TRBD1 (5 bases). The CDR3 sequence is 16 residues long. Germline lookup yields CDR1 LGHNT and CDR2 FRNRAP. The V end was cut by 7 bases, the J end by 5 bases, with 21 bases between. Here the CDR3 reads CASVLEGGTRDQPQHF. DNA for the CDR3: TGTGCTAGTGTCCTAGAAGGAGGGACCCGCGATCAGCCCCAGCATTTT. Full variable domain (remainder filled in from reference TRBV12-5 and TRBJ1-5): DARVTQTPRHKVTEMGQEVTMRCQPILGHNTVFWYRQTMMQGLELLAYFRNRAPLDDSGMPKDRFSAEMPDATLATLKIQPSEPRDSAVYFCASVLEGGTRDQPQHFGDGTRLSIL.

A note on this clonotype: The junction departs from the called germline gene at one end, perhaps through a read error. The chain's CDR3 is CASSLDLTRVGNEQLF. DNA of the CDR3: TGTGCCAGCAGCTTAGATCTGACACGGGTTGGCAATGAGCAGCTCTTC. The chain joins TRBV11-2 to TRBJ2-1; no reliable D call. This CDR3 is built from 16 residues. Germline values: CDR1 SGHAT, CDR2 FQNNGV.

This clonotype has at least ten counts. In nucleotides, the CDR3 is TGCGCCAGCAGATCCGGGACAGGCTCCTACGAGCAGTACTTC. This sequence encodes CASRSGTGSYEQYF. The V call is TRBV5-1, the J call TRBJ2-7, with 8 positions matching TRBD1. The CDR3 totals 14 residues. The trim removed 5 bases at V and 0 bases at J, leaving 4 bases unmatched. Germline V gene lookup returns CDR1 SGHRS and CDR2 YFSETQ.

This clonotype was seen ten or more times. The V call is TRBV20-1, the J call TRBJ1-2, with TRBD1 as a possible D gene (5 bases). Germline V lookup: CDR1 DFQATT, CDR2 SNEGSKA (reference sequence). This CDR3 region has 13 residues. V lost 3 bases and J 8 bases, leaving 16 bases between the germline ends. The CDR3 sequence: CSARRGDLGGYTF. The CDR3 nucleotides read TGCAGTGCTAGGAGGGGAGACTTGGGGGGCTACACCTTC.

This clonotype was counted many times. The V and J genes are TRBV5-1 and TRBJ1-6; tentatively, D is TRBD1 (5 bases). This CDR3 is built from 20 residues. V was pared by 4 bases and J by 8 bases, with 31 bases between. The germline gives CDR1 SGHRS, CDR2 YFSETQ. Here the CDR3 reads CASSLGHDRTTYPGHSPLHF. The CDR3, as DNA: TGCGCCAGCAGCCTGGGGCACGACAGAACGACCTATCCAGGGCATTCACCCCTCCACTTT.

This clonotype has only a few counts. This chain links TRBV12-3 or TRBV12-4 with TRBJ2-1, with TRBD1 identical over 8 bases. V was clipped by 5 bases and J by 3 bases; unmatched bases: 3. The CDR3 loop spans 14 amino acids. DNA for the CDR3: TGTGCCAGCAGTGCGACAGGGGACTACAATGAGCAGTTCTTC. Residues: CASSATGDYNEQFF.

There are many counts of this clonotype. V is TRBV20-1 and J is TRBJ1-1, with D perhaps matching TRBD1 (5 bases). The V gene's germline CDR1 is DFQATT and CDR2 SNEGSKA (reference sequence). V was trimmed by 6 bases and J by 0 bases, leaving 11 bases between them. The CDR3 is 13 residues long. CDR3 loop: CSAPGRMNTEAFF. As DNA, the CDR3 is TGCAGTGCCCCGGGACGGATGAACACTGAAGCTTTCTTT.

This clonotype occurred many times. The V and J genes are TRBV3-1 and TRBJ1-1; a weak D match, TRBD1 (5 bases). Germline CDR1 reads LGHDT; CDR2 reads YNNKEL (reference sequence). The CDR3 loop spans 13 amino acids. V dropped 4 bases and J dropped 10 bases, with 16 bases sitting between them. CDR3: CASSLQGAPGAFF. In DNA, the CDR3 is TGTGCCAGCAGCCTCCAGGGTGCACCGGGAGCTTTCTTT.